The 5 T cell receptor beta chains given below trace back to one sample, sequenced in a study of blood T cell repertoires in COVID-19. Here immunoSEQ multiplex PCR was the method, and the copy in TCRdb shows in-frame clones only, minus some. The sample carries over 60,000 clones, over 80% recorded once. The source material was peripheral blood. Receptor source: a human donor in a cohort sampled during active COVID-19.

The genes are TRBV10-3 and TRBJ2-2, with 9 bases that match TRBD2. This CDR3 has 13 residues. Germline V CDR1 and CDR2: ENHRY, SYGVKD. V lost 5 bases to trimming and J lost 5 bases; unmatched junction nucleotides: 0. The CDR3 DNA sequence: TGTGCCATCAGTCTAGCGGGGACCGGGGAGCTGTTTTTT. This codes for CAISLAGTGELFF.

The chain recombines TRBV18 with TRBJ1-1; TRBD1 is a possible D gene (6 bases). In germline, CDR1 is KGHSH, CDR2 LQKENI. V shed 4 bases and J shed 7 bases, with 13 bases lying between them. CDR3 length: 13 amino acids. CDR3 sequence: CASSQGGPNEAFF. The CDR3 DNA is TGTGCCAGCTCACAGGGGGGGCCCAATGAAGCTTTCTTT.

The CDR3 nucleotides read TGTGCCAGCAGCTTAGGCCTACAGGAGTACGAGCAGTACTTC. It yields the protein CASSLGLQEYEQYF. The rearrangement links TRBV13 to TRBJ2-7; maybe TRBD1 (5 bases). Germline CDR1 PRHDT, CDR2 FYEKMQ (reference sequence). This CDR3 spans 14 amino acids. V was cut by 0 bases and J by 4 bases, with 10 bases left in between.

This chain uses TRBV9 with TRBJ1-2; a weak D match, TRBD1 (6 bases). The germline V and J ends were trimmed by 4 bases and 2 bases, with 12 bases remaining between them. CDR1 is SGDLS, CDR2 YYNGEE, per germline. The CDR3 is made up of 14 amino acids. CDR3 nucleotide sequence: TGTGCCAGCAGCCCGGGGGGCCACAACTATGGCTACACCTTC. Translation gives CASSPGGHNYGYTF.

The chain joins TRBV12-5 to TRBJ1-1; D gene uncertain. Looked up from germline, CDR1 is LGHNT and CDR2 is FRNRAP. CDR3 size: 12 residues. The V end was cut by 2 bases, the J end by 11 bases, with 12 bases between. CDR3 region: CASGLSGAGAFF. In DNA form, the CDR3 reads TGTGCTAGTGGTTTGTCGGGCGCGGGGGCTTTCTTT. The variable domain in full, with the rest retrieved from reference TRBV12-5 and TRBJ1-1, is DARVTQTPRHKVTEMGQEVTMRCQPILGHNTVFWYRQTMMQGLELLAYFRNRAPLDDSGMPKDRFSAEMPDATLATLKIQPSEPRDSAVYFCASGLSGAGAFFGQGTRLTVV.